These 17 T cell receptor beta chains were all obtained from the same sample, sequenced in a study of OX40 agonist ivuxolimab in advanced cancers. Assay: immunoSEQ multiplex PCR; the TCRdb copy retains only in-frame clones and omits some. The sample lists roughly 39,000 clones, about 88% occurring once. This material consisted of CD4+ or CD8+ T cells sorted from blood, taken in a trial of the OX40 agonist ivuxolimab. All receptors derive from an adult with an advanced solid tumor such as melanoma, head and neck, liver or kidney cancer.

V usage is TRBV15 and J usage is TRBJ2-6; 7 nucleotides align to TRBD2. Germline V gene lookup returns CDR1 LNHNV and CDR2 YYDKDF (reference sequence). V lost 1 base to trimming and J lost 1 base; unmatched junction nucleotides: 7. The CDR3 extends over 18 amino acids. The CDR3 sequence is CATSRAHGRGSGANVLTF. CDR3 DNA sequence: TGTGCCACCAGCAGAGCCCATGGGCGGGGGTCTGGGGCCAACGTCCTGACTTTC.

The chain combines TRBV6-5 with TRBJ2-1, with 9 positions matching TRBD1. Trimming removed 8 bases from V and 6 bases from J; junction bases left unmatched: 2. CDR1 is MNHEY, CDR2 SVGAGI, per germline. The CDR3 covers 12 residues. The CDR3 spells CASGTGRNEQFF. As DNA, the CDR3 is TGTGCCAGCGGGACAGGGCGCAATGAGCAGTTCTTC.

The chain links TRBV2 to TRBJ2-3; TRBD1 might be the D (5 bases). CDR3 length equals 15 residues. V lost 4 bases and J lost 4, with 15 bases in between. CDR1 is SNHLY and CDR2 is FYNNEI in the germline V gene. The CDR3 DNA is TGTGCCAGCAGTGCCAGGACCGCAGGGCCAGATACGCAGTATTTT. This sequence encodes CASSARTAGPDTQYF.

This rearrangement joins TRBV4-2 to TRBJ2-7; 9 positions match TRBD1. Germline CDR1 LGHNA, CDR2 YNFKEQ. The V gene end was trimmed by 1 base and the J gene end by 6 bases; junction bases not matched to a gene: 7. CDR3 size: 15 residues. The CDR3 reads CASSQAGTGIGEQYF. DNA of the CDR3: TGTGCCAGCAGCCAAGCCGGGACAGGGATCGGCGAGCAGTACTTC.

The rearrangement joins TRBV28 to TRBJ2-7; perhaps TRBD1 as D (6 bases). The length of the CDR3 is 15 residues. Looked up from germline, CDR1 is MDHEN and CDR2 is SYDVKM. Trimming took 5 bases from V and 6 from J, leaving 20 bases between them. The CDR3 coding sequence is TGTGCCAGCAGTCCCAACAGGGAAATCGGGTTCGAGCAGTACTTC. The encoded protein is CASSPNREIGFEQYF.

The rearrangement links TRBV9 to TRBJ2-3; D might be TRBD1 or TRBD2, each matching 5 bases. The V gene's germline CDR1 is SGDLS and CDR2 YYNGEE. The CDR3 contains 15 residues. Trimming took 3 bases from V and 2 from J, leaving 13 bases between them. The CDR3 protein is CASSARDGYTDTQYF. The CDR3 nucleotides read TGTGCCAGCAGCGCCCGGGACGGATACACAGATACGCAGTATTTT. Using reference TRBV9 and TRBJ2-3 for the parts outside the CDR3, the full variable domain is DSGVTQTPKHLITATGQRVTLRCSPRSGDLSVYWYQQSLDQGLQFLIQYYNGEERAKGNILERFSAQQFPDLHSELNLSSLELGDSALYFCASSARDGYTDTQYFGPGTRLTVL.

Only one count was recorded for this clone. The rearrangement joins TRBV5-5 to TRBJ2-3; D uncertain. The CDR3 sequence is 13 residues long. Germline V gives CDR1 SGHKS, CDR2 YYEKEE (reference sequence). V dropped 1 base and J dropped 0 bases, with 3 bases sitting between them. CDR3 sequence reads: CASSLRSTDTQYF. CDR3 nucleotides: TGTGCCAGCAGCTTGCGAAGCACAGATACGCAGTATTTT.

This clone came up once. The V gene is TRBV28, the J gene TRBJ1-6; D gene unclear. The CDR3 sequence is 14 residues long. CDR1 is MDHEN and CDR2 is SYDVKM in the germline V gene. The ends were cut back, 7 bases at V and 7 bases at J, with 14 bases in the middle. In nucleotides, the CDR3 is TGTGCCAGCACCATTCCCCTGACGAATTCACCCCTCCACTTT. Its protein is CASTIPLTNSPLHF.

The V call is TRBV5-4, the J call TRBJ2-2, with unresolved D. CDR1 is SGHNT, CDR2 YYREEE, per germline (reference sequence). The V and J ends lost 0 bases and 3 bases respectively, with 6 bases between them. The CDR3 has 14 residues. This CDR3 reads CASSLEQYTGELFF. The CDR3 coding sequence is TGTGCCAGCAGCTTGGAACAGTACACCGGGGAGCTGTTTTTT.

J is TRBJ2-1 and V is TRBV28; D possibly corresponds to TRBD1 (6 bases). V gave up 6 bases and J gave up 8 bases, with 17 bases separating them. CDR3 size: 14 residues. From germline, CDR1 is MDHEN and CDR2 SYDVKM. The CDR3 DNA reads TGTGCCAGCAGGGACCACCAGGGGTGGGATGAGCAGTTCTTC. This codes for CASRDHQGWDEQFF.

The chain joins TRBV5-6 to TRBJ2-1, with 7 positions matching TRBD2. Germline-derived CDR1 and CDR2 are SGHDT and YYEEEE. CDR3 size: 14 residues. With 6 bases clipped from V and 6 bases from J, the junction kept 9 bases outside the gene matches. The CDR3 region is CASIQRDGTNEQFF. The CDR3 DNA sequence: TGTGCCAGCATACAGCGGGACGGGACCAATGAGCAGTTCTTC.

The chain carries TRBV2 and TRBJ2-4; D is unclear. This CDR3 spans 11 amino acids. Germline lookup yields CDR1 SNHLY and CDR2 FYNNEI. The ends were cut back, 8 bases at V and 6 bases at J, with 8 bases in the middle. Here the CDR3 reads CASGILNIQYF. The CDR3 DNA reads as TGTGCCAGCGGGATCTTAAACATTCAGTACTTC.

The rearrangement uses TRBV5-1 and TRBJ2-5; 11 bases agree with TRBD2. The CDR3 consists of 16 residues. The trim removed 3 bases at V and 5 bases at J, leaving 9 bases unmatched. CDR1 and CDR2 from the germline V gene are SGHRS and YFSETQ. The CDR3 here is CASSSQLAGEAETQYF. The CDR3 region has the DNA TGCGCCAGCAGCTCTCAACTAGCGGGAGAGGCGGAGACCCAGTACTTC.

The chain is built from TRBV19 and TRBJ1-5, with no clear D. Germline assignment: CDR1 LNHDA and CDR2 SQIVND (reference sequence). CDR3 length equals 13 residues. V lost 9 bases to trimming and J lost 7 bases, with 16 bases between them. The CDR3 here is CASQVTVYQPQHF. CDR3 coding DNA: TGTGCCAGCCAGGTAACGGTCTACCAGCCCCAGCATTTT.

The J gene is TRBJ2-7, the V gene TRBV6-6; D tentatively reads TRBD1 or TRBD2 (6 bases each). Germline CDR1 is MNHNY and CDR2 is SVGAGI (reference sequence). The V end lost 7 bases, the J end lost 7 bases, and 17 bases lay between the germline ends. The CDR3 sequence is 13 residues long. CDR3 amino acids: CASNLLGGGEQYF. The CDR3 nucleotides read TGTGCCAGCAACCTATTAGGGGGAGGTGAGCAGTACTTC.

The chain uses TRBV27 and TRBJ1-4; no clear D gene. Per the germline V gene, CDR1 is MNHEY and CDR2 is SMNVEV (reference sequence). Trimming cost V 6 bases and J 2 bases, with 13 bases left between them. This CDR3 is 15 amino acids long. DNA of the CDR3: TGTGCCAGCAGCCGGATTTTGAGCACTAATGAAAAACTGTTTTTT. It encodes CASSRILSTNEKLFF.

The J gene is TRBJ2-7, the V gene TRBV11-2; D uncertain. Trimming cost V 3 bases and J 3 bases, with 6 bases left between them. CDR3 size: 12 residues. CDR1 and CDR2 (germline): SGHAT, FQNNGV. The CDR3 loop is CASSFRYYEQYF. CDR3 bases: TGTGCCAGCAGCTTCCGATACTACGAGCAGTACTTC.